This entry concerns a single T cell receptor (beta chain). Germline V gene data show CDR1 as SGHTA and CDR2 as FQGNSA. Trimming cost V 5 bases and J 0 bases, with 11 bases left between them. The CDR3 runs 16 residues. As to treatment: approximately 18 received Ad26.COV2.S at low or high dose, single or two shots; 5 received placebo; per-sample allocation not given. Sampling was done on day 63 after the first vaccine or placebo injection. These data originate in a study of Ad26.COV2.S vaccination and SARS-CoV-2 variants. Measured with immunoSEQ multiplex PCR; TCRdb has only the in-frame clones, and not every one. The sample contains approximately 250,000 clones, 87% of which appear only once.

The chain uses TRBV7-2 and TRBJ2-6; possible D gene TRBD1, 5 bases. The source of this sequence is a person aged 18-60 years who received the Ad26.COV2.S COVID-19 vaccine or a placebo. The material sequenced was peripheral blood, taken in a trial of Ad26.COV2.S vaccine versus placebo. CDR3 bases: TGTGCCAGCAGCCCACAGGCACTCTCTGGGGCCAACGTCCTGACTTTC. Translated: CASSPQALSGANVLTF.